This entry features one TCR beta chain sequence. Generated by immunoSEQ multiplex PCR, the TCRdb table keeps only in-frame clones and is missing some. Of about 120,000 clones listed, roughly 88% are singletons. This entry belongs to a study of control samples from healthy donors and cancer patients. The germline V gene encodes CDR1 MDHEN and CDR2 SYDVKM. The CDR3 has 15 residues. Trimming removed 3 bases from V and 10 bases from J, with 16 bases in between. The sequence came from a man aged 40-50 years in good health. Sequencing was done on a sample of blood. The chain joins TRBV28 to TRBJ1-6; D is unclear. The CDR3 bases are TGTGCCAGCAGTTTTGCGGGGATTGGCGGCTCACCCCTCCACTTT. Its translation: CASSFAGIGGSPLHF. The full variable domain, with the rest looked up from reference TRBV28 and TRBJ1-6, is DVKVTQSSRYLVKRTGEKVFLECVQDMDHENMFWYRQDPGLGLRLIYFSYDVKMKEKGDIPEGYSVSREKKERFSLILESASTNQTSMYLCASSFAGIGGSPLHFGNGTRLTVT.